These 9 T cell receptor beta chains share one sample of origin, sequenced in a study of cytomegalovirus exposure and HLA in healthy donors. Primers: 60 Vbeta forward and 13 Jbeta reverse. The table came from immunoSEQ multiplex PCR; TCRdb's copy has only in-frame clones and leaves some out. The listing contains about 210,000 clones. Sequencing used PBMCs. The receptors stem from a woman younger than 45 in good health and CMV-seropositive.

This sequence joins TRBV7-9 and TRBJ2-2, with 7 positions matching TRBD1. The V segment lost 6 bases and the J segment 7 bases; nucleotides outside the gene matches: 11. From germline, CDR1 is SEHNR and CDR2 FQNEAQ (reference sequence). The CDR3 covers 15 residues. The CDR3, as DNA: TGTGCCAGCAGTCGACAGGGTGAAGGGGTCGGGGAGCTGTTTTTT. This encodes CASSRQGEGVGELFF.

The rearrangement links TRBV6-1 to TRBJ2-7; the D gene is possibly TRBD1 (5 bases). Germline CDR1 MNHNS, CDR2 SASEGT. The CDR3 is 14 amino acids. V lost 2 bases, J lost 3 bases, and 11 bases lay in between. CDR3 amino acids: CASSELQGNYEQYF. The CDR3 nucleotides are TGTGCCAGCAGTGAACTGCAGGGTAACTACGAGCAGTACTTC.

The V call is TRBV5-1, the J call TRBJ2-3; 11 bases agree with TRBD2. This CDR3 region has 18 residues. Trimming took 1 base from V and 1 from J; bases not matched to a gene: 8. Germline V gene data show CDR1 as SGHRS and CDR2 as YFSETQ. CDR3 region: CASSLFLAGGRGTDTQYF. CDR3 nucleotide sequence: TGCGCCAGCAGCTTGTTTCTAGCGGGGGGCAGAGGCACAGATACGCAGTATTTT.

The chain combines TRBV19 with TRBJ2-3; D might be TRBD2 (6 bases). The V end was cut by 5 bases, the J end by 0 bases, with 9 bases between. Looked up from germline, CDR1 is LNHDA and CDR2 is SQIVND (reference sequence). The CDR3 has 14 amino acids. DNA of the CDR3: TGTGCCAGTAGTTTTCGGGAGAGCACAGATACGCAGTATTTT. Amino acids: CASSFRESTDTQYF.

The chain is built from TRBV11-2 and TRBJ2-5, with 7 bases that match TRBD1. This CDR3 has 16 residues. Germline V gene lookup returns CDR1 SGHAT and CDR2 FQNNGV. The J segment lost 4 bases and the V segment lost 4 bases, leaving 12 bases of the junction unmatched. CDR3 in amino acids: CASSSPPYRGGETQYF. CDR3 sequence (DNA): TGTGCCAGCAGCTCCCCACCTTACAGGGGCGGAGAGACCCAGTACTTC.

The chain combines TRBV15 with TRBJ1-4; 9 bases align to TRBD1. CDR3 length equals 15 residues. V trimming: 5 bases; J trimming: 6 bases; junction bases outside the gene matches: 7. Germline CDR1 reads LNHNV; CDR2 reads YYDKDF (reference sequence). CDR3 protein: CATSASTGGDEKLFF. CDR3 coding DNA: TGTGCCACCAGCGCCTCGACAGGGGGAGATGAAAAACTGTTTTTT. Supplemented by reference TRBV15 and TRBJ1-4, the full variable domain reads DAMVIQNPRYQVTQFGKPVTLSCSQTLNHNVMYWYQQKSSQAPKLLFHYYDKDFNNEADTPDNFQSRRPNTSFCFLDIRSPGLGDTAMYLCATSASTGGDEKLFFGSGTQLSVL.

The chain uses TRBV28 and TRBJ1-2, with D perhaps TRBD1 (5 bases). The length of the CDR3 is 13 residues. CDR1 and CDR2 (germline): MDHEN, SYDVKM. V shed 2 bases and J shed 7 bases, with 11 bases lying between them. The CDR3 nucleotides read TGTGCCAGCAGTTTACGGGGGAGCCCTGGCTACACCTTC. Protein sequence: CASSLRGSPGYTF.

V usage is TRBV9 and J usage is TRBJ2-3; D ambiguous. The CDR3 sequence is 11 residues long. Germline loops: CDR1 SGDLS, CDR2 YYNGEE. V lost 3 bases and J 6 bases, leaving 5 bases between the germline ends. CDR3 sequence (DNA): TGTGCCAGCAGCGCGAGGGATACGCAGTATTTT. It translates to CASSARDTQYF.

The chain couples TRBV7-6 to TRBJ2-7, with TRBD2 identical over 11 bases. The CDR3 totals 18 residues. With 3 bases clipped from V and 3 bases from J, the junction kept 13 bases outside the gene matches. CDR1 is SGHVS, CDR2 FNYEAQ, per germline. The CDR3 DNA sequence: TGTGCCAGCAGCTTCCCGGGACTAGCGGATTCCCCCTTCTACGAGCAGTACTTC. Residues: CASSFPGLADSPFYEQYF.